This T cell receptor (beta chain) was retrieved from a study of blood T cell repertoires in COVID-19. This clone has a single count. The sample holds other DNA sequences that translate to the same CDR3. Trimming left V 2 bases short and J 2 bases short, with 7 bases between. CDR3 length: 13 amino acids. Germline-derived CDR1 and CDR2 are SGHRS and YFSETQ. Original data processing: Reference gene primer amplification gave estimated nucleated cell counts. Sequencing used immunoSEQ multiplex PCR; TCRdb keeps in-frame clones, though not all of them. Clone size and the V and J calls come from that table; the DNA yielded D and trimming. The profile covers 240,000 or so clones, with 70% to 85% appearing a single time and more than 9.5% taken by the ten largest.

The TCR was taken from an elderly woman with acute or convalescent COVID-19. The rearrangement links TRBV5-1 to TRBJ1-1; D is perhaps TRBD1 (5 bases). Sequenced sample: peripheral blood. The CDR3 loop is CASSLDSNTEAFF. In DNA, the CDR3 is TGCGCCAGCAGCTTAGACAGTAACACTGAAGCTTTCTTT.